This TCR beta chain was retrieved from a study of blood T cell repertoires in COVID-19. Study-level background: Sites across the United States, Italy and Spain contributed samples from acute and convalescent COVID-19. Sample material is recorded as cDNA or gDNA derived from T cells, B-cell-depleted T cells, or PBMCs.

Original methodology: Researchers report that nucleated cell counts were estimated from reference gene primer amplification. Generated by immunoSEQ multiplex PCR, the TCRdb table keeps only in-frame clones and is missing some. V, J and clone size are those of that table, while D and trimming were read from the DNA. The data show about 170,000 clones, 80% to 95% seen once. Seattle's enrolled individuals joined amid active infection and were then monitored longitudinally. The germline V and J ends were trimmed by 5 bases and 4 bases, with 7 bases remaining between them. CDR3 length: 11 amino acids. The germline V gene encodes CDR1 SGHDT and CDR2 YYEEEE.

The chain links TRBV5-6 to TRBJ2-7, with D unresolved. The TCR originated in a young man with COVID-19, enrolled during active disease. Input material: peripheral blood. The CDR3 spells CASSISYEQYF. CDR3 DNA: TGTGCCAGCAGTATTTCTTACGAGCAGTACTTC.